What follows is one T cell receptor (beta chain) and its context. No antigen is known for it. The data belong to a study of OX40 agonist ivuxolimab in advanced cancers. Study-level background: It was ivuxolimab, an agonistic anti-OX40 (CD134) antibody, that patients were treated with. Dose-escalation patients had hepatocellular carcinoma, melanoma, renal cell or head and neck cancer.

This CDR3 is built from 14 residues. Germline-derived CDR1 and CDR2 are MDHEN and SYDVKM. V was cut by 5 bases and J by 7 bases, with 18 bases left in between. Sequencing used immunoSEQ multiplex PCR; TCRdb keeps in-frame clones, though not all of them. The repertoire holds some 90,000 clones, with around 90% as singletons. Broader study findings: The CD4+ and CD8+ T cells in the blood had expanded clonally by week 6 at 0.1 to 3.0 mg/kg.

This chain connects TRBV28 to TRBJ2-7; TRBD1 might be the D (5 bases). The input for sequencing was CD4+ or CD8+ T cells sorted from blood, taken in a trial of the OX40 agonist ivuxolimab. The TCR originated in an adult with an advanced solid tumor such as melanoma, head and neck, liver or kidney cancer. CDR3 protein: CASSTRQTLGEQYF. CDR3 DNA: TGTGCCAGCAGTACCCGACAGACCTTAGGGGAGCAGTACTTC.